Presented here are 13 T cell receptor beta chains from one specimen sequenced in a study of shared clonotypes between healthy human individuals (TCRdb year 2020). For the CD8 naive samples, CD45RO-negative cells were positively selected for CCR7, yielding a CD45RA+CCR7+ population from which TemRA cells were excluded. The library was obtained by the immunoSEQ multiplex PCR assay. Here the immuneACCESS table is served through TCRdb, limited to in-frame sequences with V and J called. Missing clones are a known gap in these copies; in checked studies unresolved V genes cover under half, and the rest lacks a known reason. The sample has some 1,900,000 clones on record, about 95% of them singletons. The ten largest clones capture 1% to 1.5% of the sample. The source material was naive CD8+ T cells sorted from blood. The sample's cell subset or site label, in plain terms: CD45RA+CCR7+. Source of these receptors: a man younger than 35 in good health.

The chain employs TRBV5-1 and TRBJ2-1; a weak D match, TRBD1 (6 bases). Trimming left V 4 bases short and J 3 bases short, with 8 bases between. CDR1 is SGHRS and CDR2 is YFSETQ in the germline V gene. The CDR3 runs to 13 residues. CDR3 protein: CASSIQGYNEQFF. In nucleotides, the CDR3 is TGCGCCAGCAGCATACAGGGCTACAATGAGCAGTTCTTC.

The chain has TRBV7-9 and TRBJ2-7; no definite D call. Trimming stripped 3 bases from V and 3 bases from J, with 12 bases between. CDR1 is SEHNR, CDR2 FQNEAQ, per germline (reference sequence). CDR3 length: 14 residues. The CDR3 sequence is CASSFPILDYEQYF. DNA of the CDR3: TGTGCCAGCAGCTTCCCCATTTTAGACTACGAGCAGTACTTC.

CDR3 loop: CASSLAVATNEKLFF. Written as DNA, the CDR3 is TGTGCCAGCAGTTTAGCGGTTGCAACTAATGAAAAACTGTTTTTT. The rearrangement uses TRBV27 and TRBJ1-4; D is ambiguous. This CDR3 contains 15 residues. The germline V gene encodes CDR1 MNHEY and CDR2 SMNVEV (reference sequence). Between the trimmed V and J ends, which lost 2 bases and 0 bases, there was a span of 7 bases.

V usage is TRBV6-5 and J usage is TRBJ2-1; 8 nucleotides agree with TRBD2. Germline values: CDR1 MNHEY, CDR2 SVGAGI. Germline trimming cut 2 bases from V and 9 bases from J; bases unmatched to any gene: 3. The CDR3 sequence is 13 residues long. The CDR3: CASSYGSGTEQFF. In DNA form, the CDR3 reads TGTGCCAGCAGTTACGGTAGCGGGACTGAGCAGTTCTTC.

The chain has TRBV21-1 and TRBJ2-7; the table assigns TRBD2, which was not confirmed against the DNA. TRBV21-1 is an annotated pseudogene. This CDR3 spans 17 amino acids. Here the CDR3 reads CASSKEERGLADYEQYF. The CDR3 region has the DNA TGTGCCAGCAGCAAAGAGGAAAGAGGACTAGCGGATTACGAGCAGTACTTC.

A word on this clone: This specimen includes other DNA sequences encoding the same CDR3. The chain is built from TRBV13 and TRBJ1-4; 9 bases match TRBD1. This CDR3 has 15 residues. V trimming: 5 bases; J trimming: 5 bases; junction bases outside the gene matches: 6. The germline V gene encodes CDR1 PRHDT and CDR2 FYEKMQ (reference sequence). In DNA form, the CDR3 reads TGTGCCAGCAGCCCCACCGGGACAGGGAATGAAAAACTGTTTTTT. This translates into CASSPTGTGNEKLFF.

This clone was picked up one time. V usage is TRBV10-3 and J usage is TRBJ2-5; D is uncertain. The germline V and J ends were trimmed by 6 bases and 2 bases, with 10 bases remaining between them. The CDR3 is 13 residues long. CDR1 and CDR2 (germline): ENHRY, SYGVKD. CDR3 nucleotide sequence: TGTGCCATCAGCGAGACATATCAAGAGACCCAGTACTTC. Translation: CAISETYQETQYF.

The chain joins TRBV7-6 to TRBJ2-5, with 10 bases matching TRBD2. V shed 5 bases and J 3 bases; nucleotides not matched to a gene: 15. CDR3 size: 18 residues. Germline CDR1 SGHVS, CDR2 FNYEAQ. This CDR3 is CASSQSGVLAGVKETQYF. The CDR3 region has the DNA TGTGCCAGCAGCCAGTCCGGGGTCCTAGCGGGGGTTAAAGAGACCCAGTACTTC.

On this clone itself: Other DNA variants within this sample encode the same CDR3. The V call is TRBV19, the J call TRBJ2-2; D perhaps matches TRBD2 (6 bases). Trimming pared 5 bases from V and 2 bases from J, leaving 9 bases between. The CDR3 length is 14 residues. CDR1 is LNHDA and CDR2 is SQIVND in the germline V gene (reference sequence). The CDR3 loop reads CASSFGTNTGELFF. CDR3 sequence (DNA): TGTGCCAGTAGTTTCGGGACTAACACCGGGGAGCTGTTTTTT.

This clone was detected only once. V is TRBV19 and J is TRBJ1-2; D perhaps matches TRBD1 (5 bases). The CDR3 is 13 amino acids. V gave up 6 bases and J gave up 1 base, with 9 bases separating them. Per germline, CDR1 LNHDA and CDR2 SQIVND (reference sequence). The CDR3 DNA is TGTGCCAGTAGGGGGCAAAATAACTATGGCTACACCTTC. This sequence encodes CASRGQNNYGYTF.

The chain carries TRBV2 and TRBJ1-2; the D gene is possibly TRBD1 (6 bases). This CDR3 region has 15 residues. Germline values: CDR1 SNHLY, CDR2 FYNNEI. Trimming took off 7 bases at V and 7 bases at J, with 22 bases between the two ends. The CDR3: CASTREGGGLLGYTF. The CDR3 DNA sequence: TGTGCCAGCACCCGCGAAGGGGGGGGGTTGCTTGGCTACACCTTC.

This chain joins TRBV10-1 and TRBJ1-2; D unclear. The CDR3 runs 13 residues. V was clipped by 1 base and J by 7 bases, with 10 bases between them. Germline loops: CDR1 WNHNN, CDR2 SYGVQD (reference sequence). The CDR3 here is CASSEWADGGYTF. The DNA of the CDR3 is TGCGCCAGCAGTGAGTGGGCGGACGGTGGCTACACCTTC.

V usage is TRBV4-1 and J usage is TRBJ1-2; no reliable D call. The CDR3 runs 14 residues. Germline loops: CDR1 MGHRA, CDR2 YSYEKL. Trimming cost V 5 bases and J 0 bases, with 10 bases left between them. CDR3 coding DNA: TGCGCCAGCAGCGAACAAGGGTCTAACTATGGCTACACCTTC. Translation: CASSEQGSNYGYTF.